These 17 T cell receptor beta chains share one sample of origin, sequenced in a study of blood T cells in healthy people across ages. PCR was performed a second time for about 6 to 12 cycles using a sample-barcoded 5' primer and a J-beta primer mix. TCRdb re-derived calls from the 5' RACE reads in MiXCR, one entry per CDR3 protein. The data hold 550,000 to 800,000 distinct CDR3 sequences, with under 25% observed a single time. Sequences were obtained from blood. The receptors here all came from a man between 65 and 85 years old in good health.

CDR3 region: CSVGHRGDFDEQFF. CDR3 nucleotides: TGCAGCGTTGGACACAGGGGGGATTTTGATGAGCAGTTCTTC. The gene calls are TRBV29-1 and TRBJ2-1; 8 nucleotides align to TRBD1. This CDR3 is built from 14 residues. The ends lost 4 bases at V and 8 bases at J; junction bases unmatched: 10. Per the germline V gene, CDR1 is SQVTM and CDR2 is ANQGSEA.

The V call is TRBV5-1, the J call TRBJ2-5, with TRBD2 identical over 8 bases. The CDR3 is made up of 14 amino acids. V shed 2 bases, J shed 5 bases, and the junction held 5 bases outside the gene matches. Germline-derived CDR1 and CDR2 are SGHRS and YFSETQ. CDR3 sequence reads: CASSFGGGMETQYF. The DNA of the CDR3 is TGCGCCAGCAGCTTCGGCGGGGGGATGGAGACCCAGTACTTC.

This clonotype was seen only a few times. The chain uses TRBV2 and TRBJ2-5; D call uncertain. The J call is doubtful: the DNA matches TRBJ2-7 better. CDR1 and CDR2 (germline): SNHLY, FYNNEI. The length of the CDR3 is 13 residues. Here the CDR3 DNA reads TGTGCCAGCATCCCCCCAGAATCCTACGAGCAGTACTTC. Its protein product is CASIPPESYEQYF.

CDR3 residues: CASSPQGGSETQYF. CDR3 bases: TGCGCCAGCAGCCCTCAGGGAGGGTCGGAGACCCAGTACTTC. The V call is TRBV4-3, the J call TRBJ2-5; 7 nucleotides align to TRBD2. Germline-derived CDR1 and CDR2 are LGHNA and YSLEER. J gave up 5 bases and V 4 bases, and 7 bases lay outside the gene matches. There are 14 residues in the CDR3.

For the CDR3, the DNA is TGTGCCAGCAGCTGGACAGGGGAGAACACTGAAGCTTTCTTT. It specifies CASSWTGENTEAFF. The chain employs TRBV7-9 and TRBJ1-1, with 9 bases that match TRBD1. In germline, CDR1 is SEHNR, CDR2 FQNEAQ (reference sequence). This CDR3 is 14 amino acids long. The V and J ends lost 4 bases and 1 base, in that order; junction bases with no gene match: 1.

The genes are TRBV29-1 and TRBJ1-1; D remains ambiguous. The CDR3 consists of 10 residues. Germline lookup yields CDR1 SQVTM and CDR2 ANQGSEA. The DNA for the CDR3 is TGCGCCTGGATGAACACTGAAGCTTTCTTT. Protein product: CAWMNTEAFF.

The rearrangement links TRBV6-4 to TRBJ2-1; 10 bases match TRBD2. With V trimmed by 0 bases and J by 8 bases, 7 bases remained unmatched. The germline V gene encodes CDR1 MRHNA and CDR2 SNTAGT. The CDR3 sequence is 16 residues long. CDR3 loop: CASSDSLLAGRDEQFF. As DNA, the CDR3 is TGTGCCAGCAGTGACTCGTTACTAGCGGGACGCGATGAGCAGTTCTTC.

Worth noting for this clonotype: A read error may account for a junction end that differs from germline. This chain links TRBV6-2 or TRBV6-3 with TRBJ2-4; 12 bases map to TRBD2. This CDR3 spans 18 amino acids. Germline V gives CDR1 MNHEY, CDR2 SVGEGT. The CDR3 reads CASSYGTSGFLAKNIRYF. The CDR3 DNA reads as TGTGCCAGCAGTTATGGGACTAGCGGGTTCCTAGCCAAAAACATTCGGTACTTC.

This clonotype has just one count. Compared with germline, one end of the junction differs, possibly owing to a read error. CDR3 nucleotide sequence: TGCGGCGTCAAGGAACTAGCGGGATTTGGAGATACGCAGTATTTT. This encodes CGVKELAGFGDTQYF. The chain links TRBV29-1 to TRBJ2-3; 10 nucleotides line up with TRBD2. The CDR3 extends over 15 amino acids. Germline V gene lookup returns CDR1 SQVTM and CDR2 ANQGSEA.

Worth noting for this clonotype: The junction departs from the called germline gene at one end, perhaps through a read error. The V call is TRBV9, the J call TRBJ2-1; TRBD2 agrees at 10 bases. The closer fit of TRBJ2-7 to the DNA end suggests the J call may be wrong. This CDR3 region has 16 residues. The germline V gene encodes CDR1 SGDLS and CDR2 YYNGEE. CDR3: CASGVGGSGRAYEQYF. The CDR3 DNA reads as TGTGCCAGCGGCGTAGGAGGAAGCGGGAGGGCCTACGAGCAGTACTTC.

This clonotype has a handful of counts. The rearrangement uses TRBV29-1 and TRBJ1-1, with 8 positions matching TRBD1. This CDR3 spans 13 amino acids. Germline CDR1 and CDR2: SQVTM and ANQGSEA. V lost 8 bases to trimming and J lost 0 bases; unmatched junction nucleotides: 5. CDR3 sequence (DNA): TGCAGCCTCAGACAGGGGATGAACACTGAAGCTTTCTTT. As protein: CSLRQGMNTEAFF.

This clonotype occurred a few times. V usage is TRBV6-5 and J usage is TRBJ1-6; TRBD1 agrees at 8 bases. V trimming: 10 bases; J trimming: 7 bases; junction bases outside the gene matches: 3. The CDR3 is made up of 12 amino acids. Germline CDR1 MNHEY, CDR2 SVGAGI. In nucleotides, the CDR3 is TGTGCCAATGGACAGGGAAATTCACCCCTCCACTTT. Its protein product is CANGQGNSPLHF.

The genes are TRBV20-1 and TRBJ2-1; TRBD2 agrees at 9 bases. V was clipped by 3 bases and J by 9 bases; unmatched bases: 12. CDR3 length: 15 residues. The germline V gene has CDR1 DFQATT and CDR2 SNEGSKA (reference sequence). The CDR3 DNA reads as TGCAGTGCTAGTGCGGGGCTAGCGGGAAGGGGTGAGCAGTTCTTC. It encodes CSASAGLAGRGEQFF.

This CDR3 reads CAWRRDRISYEQYF. The CDR3 bases are TGTGCCTGGAGACGGGACAGGATCTCCTACGAGCAGTACTTC. The chain employs TRBV30 and TRBJ2-7; 8 bases fit TRBD1. This CDR3 spans 14 amino acids. Per the germline V gene, CDR1 is GTSNPN and CDR2 is SVGIG (reference sequence). With V trimmed by 3 bases and J by 0 bases, 4 bases remained unmatched.

V usage is TRBV20-1 and J usage is TRBJ2-1, with TRBD2 identical over 8 bases. Germline V gene lookup returns CDR1 DFQATT and CDR2 SNEGSKA (reference sequence). The CDR3 is 15 amino acids. With V trimmed by 0 bases and J by 5 bases, 6 bases remained unmatched. DNA of the CDR3: TGCAGTGCTAGAGATAGGATAGCGGGGAACAATGAGCAGTTCTTC. This sequence encodes CSARDRIAGNNEQFF.

The V and J genes are TRBV29-1 and TRBJ2-1, with TRBD1 matching over 7 bases. V trimming: 7 bases; J trimming: 4 bases; junction bases outside the gene matches: 7. CDR3 length: 13 amino acids. In germline, CDR1 is SQVTM, CDR2 ANQGSEA. The CDR3 DNA is TGCAGCGGGTGGGACAGACAATACAATGAGCAGTTCTTC. This translates into CSGWDRQYNEQFF.

V gene TRBV4-1 combines with J gene TRBJ2-1; a weak D match, TRBD2 (6 bases). Trimming removed 1 base at V and 3 bases at J, with 10 bases between. This CDR3 contains 15 residues. In germline, CDR1 is MGHRA, CDR2 YSYEKL. The CDR3 region has the DNA TGCGCCAGCAGCCAAGGGGACTCCAACTACAATGAGCAGTTCTTC. Encoded protein: CASSQGDSNYNEQFF.